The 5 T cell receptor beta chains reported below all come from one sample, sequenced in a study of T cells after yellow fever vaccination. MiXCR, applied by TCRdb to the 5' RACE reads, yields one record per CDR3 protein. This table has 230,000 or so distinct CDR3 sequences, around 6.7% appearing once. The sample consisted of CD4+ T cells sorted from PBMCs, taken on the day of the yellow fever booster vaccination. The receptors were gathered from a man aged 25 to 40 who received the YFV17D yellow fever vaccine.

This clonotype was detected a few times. The CDR3 reads CATSDRGTAFSYEQYF. CDR3 sequence (DNA): TGTGCCACCAGTGACCGGGGGACAGCCTTTTCCTACGAGCAGTACTTC. The gene calls are TRBV24-1 and TRBJ2-7; weak D call: TRBD1 (7 bases). CDR3 length: 16 residues. The V end lost 4 bases, the J end lost 1 base, and 16 bases lay between the germline ends. Per germline, CDR1 KGHDR and CDR2 SFDVKD.

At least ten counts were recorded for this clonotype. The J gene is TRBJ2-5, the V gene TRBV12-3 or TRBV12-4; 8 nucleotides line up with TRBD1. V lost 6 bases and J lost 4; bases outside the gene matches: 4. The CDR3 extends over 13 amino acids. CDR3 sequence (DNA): TGTGCCAGCAGCCAAGACAGGGGAGAGACCCAGTACTTC. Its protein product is CASSQDRGETQYF.

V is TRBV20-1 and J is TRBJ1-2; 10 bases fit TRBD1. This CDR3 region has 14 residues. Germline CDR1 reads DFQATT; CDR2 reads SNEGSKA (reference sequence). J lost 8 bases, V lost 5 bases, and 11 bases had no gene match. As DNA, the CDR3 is TGCAGTGCTGGGGCGGCCGGGACAGGGGAAGGCTACACCTTC. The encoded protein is CSAGAAGTGEGYTF.

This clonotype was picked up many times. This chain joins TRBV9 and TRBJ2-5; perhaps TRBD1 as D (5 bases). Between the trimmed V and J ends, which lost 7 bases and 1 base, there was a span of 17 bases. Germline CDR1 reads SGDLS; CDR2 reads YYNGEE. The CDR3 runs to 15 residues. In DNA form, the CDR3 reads TGTGCCAGCGGCGCAGGGCCCATACTCCAAGAGACCCAGTACTTC. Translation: CASGAGPILQETQYF.

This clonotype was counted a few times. This CDR3 reads CASSGYTANTGELFF. DNA of the CDR3: TGTGCCAGCAGCGGGTACACGGCGAACACCGGGGAGCTGTTTTTT. The chain carries TRBV9 and TRBJ2-2; no definite D call. Germline V gives CDR1 SGDLS, CDR2 YYNGEE. This CDR3 has 15 amino acids. V was pared by 3 bases and J by 0 bases, with 9 bases between.